A selection of T cell receptor beta chains follows, all from one sample in a study of T cell responses to AZD1222 COVID-19 vaccine. The repertoire was sequenced with immunoSEQ multiplex PCR; TCRdb's copy has only in-frame clones and lacks some. The table has about 170,000 clones, 90% to 95% seen once. Sequencing was performed on peripheral blood, taken on day 0 of AZD1222 vaccination. The receptors shown here come from an adult in good health. CDR3s include the opening cysteine and the closing phenylalanine or tryptophan. A D gene is named only where the DNA matches it firmly. Clone size is shown for a subset of rows, as once, few, many or a class of expanded clone.

size	D	length	J	V	CDR3	DNA
NA	TRBD2	14	TRBJ2-7	TRBV5-6	CASSRLATAYEQYF	TGTGCCAGCAGCCGACTAGCGACGGCCTACGAGCAGTACTTC
NA	TRBD1	17	TRBJ1-2	TRBV5-6	CASSFPGQGPPSYGYTF	TGTGCCAGCAGCTTTCCGGGACAGGGGCCTCCCTCCTATGGCTACACCTTC
NA	NA	13	TRBJ1-2	TRBV14	CASSPDRLYGYTF	TGTGCCAGCAGCCCCGACAGGCTCTATGGCTACACCTTC
NA	TRBD1	15	TRBJ2-7	TRBV5-1	CASSLSTGGPYEQYF	TGCGCCAGCAGCTTGTCCACAGGGGGGCCCTACGAGCAGTACTTC
NA	TRBD2	15	TRBJ2-7	TRBV5-4	CASSGGLAGGSEQYF	TGTGCCAGCAGCGGGGGACTAGCGGGAGGCTCCGAGCAGTACTTC
NA	NA	13	TRBJ1-2	TRBV25-1	CASTRTDRVGYTF	TGTGCCAGTACCAGGACAGATCGAGTCGGCTACACCTTC
few	NA	15	TRBJ1-1	TRBV11-2	CASSPRGGLNTEAFF	TGTGCCAGCAGCCCCCGGGGGGGCCTGAACACTGAAGCTTTCTTT
NA	NA	15	TRBJ1-2	TRBV13	CASSLAMGWDYGYTF	TGTGCCAGCAGCTTAGCGATGGGATGGGACTATGGCTACACCTTC
NA	TRBD2	15	TRBJ2-5	TRBV5-1	CASSFGTSGQETQYF	TGCGCCAGCAGCTTCGGGACTAGCGGACAAGAGACCCAGTACTTC
NA	NA	12	TRBJ2-1	TRBV5-1	CASSVTRGSEFF	TGCGCCAGCAGCGTTACGCGGGGTTCGGAGTTCTTC
NA	NA	12	TRBJ1-2	TRBV5-5	CASSLGPLGYTF	TGTGCCAGCAGCTTAGGCCCACTGGGCTACACCTTC
NA	NA	13	TRBJ1-1	TRBV6-1	CASSEYPHTEAFF	TGTGCCAGCAGTGAGTATCCCCACACTGAAGCTTTCTTT
NA	NA	17	TRBJ1-3	TRBV11-3	CASSLGGGKHSGNTIYF	TGTGCCAGCAGCTTAGGAGGGGGGAAACACTCTGGAAACACCATATATTTT
once	NA	13	TRBJ1-1	TRBV5-1	CASSLQERTEAFF	TGCGCCAGCAGCTTGCAGGAGCGCACTGAAGCTTTCTTT
NA	TRBD1	16	TRBJ2-3	TRBV6-1	CASSELPGQGTDTQYF	TGTGCCAGCAGTGAACTCCCGGGACAGGGCACAGATACGCAGTATTTT
NA	TRBD2	17	TRBJ2-5	TRBV7-9	CASSSGLAGAPGETQYF	TGTGCCAGCAGCTCGGGACTAGCGGGAGCCCCCGGAGAGACCCAGTACTTC
NA	TRBD1	14	TRBJ2-2	TRBV27	CASSPDRGKGELFF	TGTGCCAGCAGCCCCGACAGGGGTAAAGGGGAGCTGTTTTTT
once	NA	13	TRBJ1-1	TRBV27	CASSLGRDTEAFF	TGTGCCAGCAGTCTCGGACGGGACACTGAAGCTTTCTTT
NA	NA	14	TRBJ1-1	TRBV5-6	CASRTSIRSAEAFF	TGTGCCAGTCGTACCAGTATCAGGAGCGCTGAAGCTTTCTTT
NA	NA	16	TRBJ1-2	TRBV30	CAWSSAWGQGEDGYTF	TGTGCCTGGAGTTCGGCCTGGGGGCAGGGAGAGGATGGCTACACCTTC
NA	NA	13	TRBJ1-4	TRBV30	CAWSVQQGEKLFF	TGTGCCTGGAGTGTACAGCAGGGTGAAAAACTGTTTTTT
NA	NA	13	TRBJ2-7	TRBV7-9	CASSLAGSYEQYF	TGTGCCAGCAGCTTAGCCGGTAGCTACGAGCAGTACTTC
NA	NA	13	TRBJ1-1	TRBV27	CASSSTLDTEAFF	TGTGCCAGCAGTTCTACACTAGACACTGAAGCTTTCTTT
NA	TRBD1	17	TRBJ1-3	TRBV10-2	CASSETGGPFSGNTIYF	TGCGCCAGCAGTGAAACAGGGGGGCCCTTCTCTGGAAACACCATATATTTT
few	TRBD1	17	TRBJ1-1	TRBV9	CASSVDPQGGINTEAFF	TGTGCCAGCAGCGTAGATCCACAGGGGGGTATAAACACTGAAGCTTTCTTT
NA	NA	13	TRBJ2-4	TRBV7-2	CASSHPGGSIQYF	TGTGCCAGCAGCCACCCTGGGGGCAGCATTCAGTACTTC
NA	TRBD2	16	TRBJ2-1	TRBV18	CASSPPSGGGYNEQFF	TGTGCCAGCTCACCCCCCAGTGGCGGGGGCTACAATGAGCAGTTCTTC